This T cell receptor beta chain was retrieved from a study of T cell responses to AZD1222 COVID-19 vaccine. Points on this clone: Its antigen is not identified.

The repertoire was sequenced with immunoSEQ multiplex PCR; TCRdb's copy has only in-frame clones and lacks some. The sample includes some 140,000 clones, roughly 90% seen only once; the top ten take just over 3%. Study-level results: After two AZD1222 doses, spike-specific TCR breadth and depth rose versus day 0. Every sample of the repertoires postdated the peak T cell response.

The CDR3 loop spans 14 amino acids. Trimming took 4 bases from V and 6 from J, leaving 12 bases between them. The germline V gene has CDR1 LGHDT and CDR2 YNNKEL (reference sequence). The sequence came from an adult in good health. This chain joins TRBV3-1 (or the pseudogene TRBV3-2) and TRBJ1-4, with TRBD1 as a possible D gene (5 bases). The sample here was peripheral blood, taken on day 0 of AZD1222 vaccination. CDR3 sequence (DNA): TGTGCCAGCAGCCGGATGGGGCCGGATGAAAAACTGTTTTTT. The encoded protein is CASSRMGPDEKLFF.